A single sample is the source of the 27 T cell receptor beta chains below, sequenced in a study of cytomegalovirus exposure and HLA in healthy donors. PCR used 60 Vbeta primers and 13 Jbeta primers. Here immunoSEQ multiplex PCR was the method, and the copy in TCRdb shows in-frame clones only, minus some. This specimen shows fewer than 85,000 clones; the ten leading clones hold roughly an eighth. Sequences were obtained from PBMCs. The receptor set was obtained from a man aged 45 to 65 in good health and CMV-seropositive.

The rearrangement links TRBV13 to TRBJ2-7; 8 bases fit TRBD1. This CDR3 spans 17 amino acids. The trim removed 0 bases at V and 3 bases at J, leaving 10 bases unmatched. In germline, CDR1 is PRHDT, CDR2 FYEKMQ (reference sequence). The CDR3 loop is CASSLGGRTGKIYEQYF. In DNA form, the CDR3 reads TGTGCCAGCAGCTTAGGGGGTCGGACAGGGAAAATCTACGAGCAGTACTTC.

CDR3 DNA: TGCAGCGTTGCGGGCAGGGGGCGGGTGAGCTATGGCTACACCTTC. The encoded protein is CSVAGRGRVSYGYTF. The chain joins TRBV29-1 to TRBJ1-2; 8 bases align to TRBD1. CDR3 length: 15 amino acids. CDR1 and CDR2 from the germline V gene are SQVTM and ANQGSEA. Trimming took 4 bases from V and 4 from J; bases not matched to a gene: 11.

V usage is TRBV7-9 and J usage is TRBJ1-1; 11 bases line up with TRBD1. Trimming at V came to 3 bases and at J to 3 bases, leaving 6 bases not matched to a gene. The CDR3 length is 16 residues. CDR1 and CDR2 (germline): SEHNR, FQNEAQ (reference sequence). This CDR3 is CASSLGRGQGDTEAFF. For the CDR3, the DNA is TGTGCCAGCAGCTTGGGTAGGGGACAGGGGGACACTGAAGCTTTCTTT.

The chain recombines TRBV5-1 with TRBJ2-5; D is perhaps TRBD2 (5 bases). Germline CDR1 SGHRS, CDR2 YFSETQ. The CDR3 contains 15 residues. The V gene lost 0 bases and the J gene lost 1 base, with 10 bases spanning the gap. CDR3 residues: CASSLERRPQETQYF. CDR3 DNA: TGCGCCAGCAGCTTGGAGCGGCGGCCCCAAGAGACCCAGTACTTC.

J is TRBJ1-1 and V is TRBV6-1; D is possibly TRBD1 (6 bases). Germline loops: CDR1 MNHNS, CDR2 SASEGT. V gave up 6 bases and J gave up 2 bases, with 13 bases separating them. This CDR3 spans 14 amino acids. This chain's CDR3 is CASRGGRENTEAFF. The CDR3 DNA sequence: TGTGCCAGCAGAGGGGGGAGGGAAAACACTGAAGCTTTCTTT.

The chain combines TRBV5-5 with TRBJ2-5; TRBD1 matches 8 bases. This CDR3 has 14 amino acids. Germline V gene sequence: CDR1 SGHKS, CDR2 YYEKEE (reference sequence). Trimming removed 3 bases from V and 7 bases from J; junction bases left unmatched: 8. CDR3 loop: CASSSTGGSGTQYF. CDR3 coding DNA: TGTGCCAGCAGCTCAACAGGGGGGTCCGGGACCCAGTACTTC.

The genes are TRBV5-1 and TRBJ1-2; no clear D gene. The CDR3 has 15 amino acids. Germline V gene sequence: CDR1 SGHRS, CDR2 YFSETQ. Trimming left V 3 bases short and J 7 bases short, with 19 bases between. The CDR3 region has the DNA TGCGCCAGCAGCTCCTCGGCAGGTGGGTTACGTGGCTACACCTTC. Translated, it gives CASSSSAGGLRGYTF.

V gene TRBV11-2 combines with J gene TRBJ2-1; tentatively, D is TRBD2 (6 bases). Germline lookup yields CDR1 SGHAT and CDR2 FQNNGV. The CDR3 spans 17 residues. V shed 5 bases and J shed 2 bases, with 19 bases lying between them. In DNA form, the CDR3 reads TGTGCCAGCAGCCCACCGCGAGGCGGGATTACCTACAATGAGCAGTTCTTC. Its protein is CASSPPRGGITYNEQFF.

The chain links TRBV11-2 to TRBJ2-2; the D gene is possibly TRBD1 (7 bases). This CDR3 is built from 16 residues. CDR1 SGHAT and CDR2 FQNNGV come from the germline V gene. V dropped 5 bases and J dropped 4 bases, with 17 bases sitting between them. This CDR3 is CASSQAGGGGTGELFF. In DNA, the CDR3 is TGTGCCAGCAGCCAGGCAGGGGGAGGAGGCACCGGGGAGCTGTTTTTT.

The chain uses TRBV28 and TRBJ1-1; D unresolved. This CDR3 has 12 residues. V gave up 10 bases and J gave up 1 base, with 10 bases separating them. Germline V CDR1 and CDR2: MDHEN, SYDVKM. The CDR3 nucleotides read TGTGCCACTAGCGGGGAGAACACTGAAGCTTTCTTT. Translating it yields CATSGENTEAFF.

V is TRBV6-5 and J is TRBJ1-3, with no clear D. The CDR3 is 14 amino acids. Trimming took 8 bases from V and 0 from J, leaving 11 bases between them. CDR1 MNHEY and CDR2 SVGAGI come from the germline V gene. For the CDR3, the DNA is TGTGCCAGCGTCGTAGCAAGCTCTGGAAACACCATATATTTT. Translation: CASVVASSGNTIYF.

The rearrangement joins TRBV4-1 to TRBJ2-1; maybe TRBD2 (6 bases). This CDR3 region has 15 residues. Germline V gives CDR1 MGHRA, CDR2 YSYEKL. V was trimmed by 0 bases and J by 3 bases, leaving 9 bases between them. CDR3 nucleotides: TGCGCCAGCAGCCAAGACCGGGGACTCTACAATGAGCAGTTCTTC. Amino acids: CASSQDRGLYNEQFF.

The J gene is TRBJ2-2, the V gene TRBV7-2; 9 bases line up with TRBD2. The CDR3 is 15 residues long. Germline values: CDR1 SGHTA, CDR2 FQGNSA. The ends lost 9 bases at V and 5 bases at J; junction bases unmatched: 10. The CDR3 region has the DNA TGTGCCAGTGCGGCGGTAGCGGGGGAAACCGGGGAGCTGTTTTTT. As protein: CASAAVAGETGELFF.

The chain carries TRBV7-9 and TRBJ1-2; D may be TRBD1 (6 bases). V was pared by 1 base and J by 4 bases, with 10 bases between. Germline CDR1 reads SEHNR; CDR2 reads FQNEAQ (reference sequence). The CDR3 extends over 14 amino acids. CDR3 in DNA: TGTGCCAGCAGCTTAGGGACAGCCATCTATGGCTACACCTTC. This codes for CASSLGTAIYGYTF.

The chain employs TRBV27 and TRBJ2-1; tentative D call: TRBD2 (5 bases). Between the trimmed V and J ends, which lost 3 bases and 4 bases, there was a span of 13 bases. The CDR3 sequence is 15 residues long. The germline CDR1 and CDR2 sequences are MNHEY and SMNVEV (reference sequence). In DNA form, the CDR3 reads TGTGCCAGCAGTTTGGAGCGGAAACCTTACAATGAGCAGTTCTTC. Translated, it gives CASSLERKPYNEQFF.

The CDR3 region has the DNA TGTGCCAGCAGCCTAGAAGGGGGAACTGAAGCTTTCTTT. Protein product: CASSLEGGTEAFF. The chain joins TRBV5-6 to TRBJ1-1; D is perhaps TRBD1 (6 bases). Looked up from germline, CDR1 is SGHDT and CDR2 is YYEEEE. This CDR3 region has 13 residues. Deletions cut 4 bases from V and 5 bases from J, with 12 bases between. The variable domain in full, completed from reference TRBV5-6 and TRBJ1-1, reads DAGVTQSPTHLIKTRGQQVTLRCSPKSGHDTVSWYQQALGQGPQFIFQYYEEEERQRGNFPDRFSGHQFPNYSSELNVNALLLGDSALYLCASSLEGGTEAFFGQGTRLTVV.

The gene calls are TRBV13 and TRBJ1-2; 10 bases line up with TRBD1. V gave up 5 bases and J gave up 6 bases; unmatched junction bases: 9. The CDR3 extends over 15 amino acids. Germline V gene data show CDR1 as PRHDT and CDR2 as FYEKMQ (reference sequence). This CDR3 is CASSDGTGDPHGYTF. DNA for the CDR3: TGTGCCAGCAGCGACGGGACAGGGGATCCACATGGCTACACCTTC.

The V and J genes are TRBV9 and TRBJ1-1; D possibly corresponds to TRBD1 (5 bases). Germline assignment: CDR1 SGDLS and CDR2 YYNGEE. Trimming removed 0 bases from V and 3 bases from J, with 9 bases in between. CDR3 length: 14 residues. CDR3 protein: CASSVVGAYTEAFF. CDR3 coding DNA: TGTGCCAGCAGCGTAGTAGGGGCATACACTGAAGCTTTCTTT.

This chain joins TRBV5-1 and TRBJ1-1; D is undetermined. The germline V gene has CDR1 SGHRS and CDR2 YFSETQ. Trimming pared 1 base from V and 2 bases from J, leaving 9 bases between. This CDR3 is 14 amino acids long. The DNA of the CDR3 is TGCGCCAGCAGCTTGAACGAGCCCAACACTGAAGCTTTCTTT. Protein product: CASSLNEPNTEAFF. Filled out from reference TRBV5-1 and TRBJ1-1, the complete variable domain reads KAGVTQTPRYLIKTRGQQVTLSCSPISGHRSVSWYQQTPGQGLQFLFEYFSETQRNKGNFPGRFSGRQFSNSRSEMNVSTLELGDSALYLCASSLNEPNTEAFFGQGTRLTVV.

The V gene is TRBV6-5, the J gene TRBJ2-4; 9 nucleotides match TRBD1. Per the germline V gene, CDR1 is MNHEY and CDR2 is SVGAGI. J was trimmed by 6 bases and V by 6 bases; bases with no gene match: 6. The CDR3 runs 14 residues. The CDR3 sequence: CASSPTGGGNIQYF. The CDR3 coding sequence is TGTGCCAGCAGCCCGACAGGGGGAGGAAACATTCAGTACTTC.

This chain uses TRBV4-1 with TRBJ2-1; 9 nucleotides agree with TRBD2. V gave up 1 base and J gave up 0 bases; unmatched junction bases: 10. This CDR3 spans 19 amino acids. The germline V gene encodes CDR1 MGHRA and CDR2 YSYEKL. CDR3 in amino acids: CASSQGLAGSGSSYNEQFF. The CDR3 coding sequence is TGCGCCAGCAGCCAAGGTCTAGCGGGAAGTGGTAGCTCCTACAATGAGCAGTTCTTC.

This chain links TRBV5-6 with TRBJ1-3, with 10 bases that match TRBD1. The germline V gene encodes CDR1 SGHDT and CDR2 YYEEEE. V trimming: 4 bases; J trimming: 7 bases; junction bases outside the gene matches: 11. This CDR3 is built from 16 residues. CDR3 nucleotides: TGTGCCAGCAGCGCCGGGACAGGGGCCTTAATCAACACCATATATTTT. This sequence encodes CASSAGTGALINTIYF.

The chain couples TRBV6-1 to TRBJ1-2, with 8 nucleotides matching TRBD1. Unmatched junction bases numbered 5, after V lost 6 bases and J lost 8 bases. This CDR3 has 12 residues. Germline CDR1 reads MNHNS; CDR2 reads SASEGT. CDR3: CASRRTGKGYTF. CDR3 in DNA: TGTGCCAGCAGGCGGACAGGGAAGGGCTACACCTTC.

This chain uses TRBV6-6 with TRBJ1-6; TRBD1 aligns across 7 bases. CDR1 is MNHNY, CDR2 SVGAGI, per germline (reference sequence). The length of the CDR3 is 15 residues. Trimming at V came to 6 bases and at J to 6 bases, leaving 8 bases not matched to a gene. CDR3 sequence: CASRDSDRSNSPLHF. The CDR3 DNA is TGTGCCAGCAGGGACTCGGACAGGAGTAATTCACCCCTCCACTTT.

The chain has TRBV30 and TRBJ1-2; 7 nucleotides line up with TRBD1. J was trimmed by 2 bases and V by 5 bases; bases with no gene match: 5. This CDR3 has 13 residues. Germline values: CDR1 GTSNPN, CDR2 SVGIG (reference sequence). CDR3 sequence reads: CAWAQQGNYGYTF. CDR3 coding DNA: TGTGCCTGGGCCCAACAGGGGAACTATGGCTACACCTTC.

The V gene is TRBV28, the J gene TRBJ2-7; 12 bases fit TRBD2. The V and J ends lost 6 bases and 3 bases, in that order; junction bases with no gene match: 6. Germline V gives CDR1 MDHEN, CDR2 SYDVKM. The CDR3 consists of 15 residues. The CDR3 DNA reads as TGTGCCAGCAGCCAGTCGACTAGCGGGAGCTACGAGCAGTACTTC. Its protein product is CASSQSTSGSYEQYF.

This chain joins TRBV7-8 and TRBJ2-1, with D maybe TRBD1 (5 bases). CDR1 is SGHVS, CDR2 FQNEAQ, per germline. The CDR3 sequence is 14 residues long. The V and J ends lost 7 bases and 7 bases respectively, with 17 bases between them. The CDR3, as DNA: TGTGCCAGCACCCTAGGGGCGATAATTAATGAGCAGTTCTTC. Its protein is CASTLGAIINEQFF.